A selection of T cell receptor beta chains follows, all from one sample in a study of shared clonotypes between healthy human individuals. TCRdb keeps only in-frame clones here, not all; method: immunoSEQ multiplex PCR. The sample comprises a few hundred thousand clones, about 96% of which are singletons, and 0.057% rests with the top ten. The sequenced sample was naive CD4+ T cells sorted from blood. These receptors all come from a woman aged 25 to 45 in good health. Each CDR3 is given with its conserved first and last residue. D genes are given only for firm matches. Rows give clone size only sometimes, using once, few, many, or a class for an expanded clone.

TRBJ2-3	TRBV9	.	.	TGTGCCAGCAGCGTGGGGTCGGCGGCATTCACAGATACGCAGTATTTT	CASSVGSAAFTDTQYF
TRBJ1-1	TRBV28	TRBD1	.	TGTGCCAGCAGAACCGGGACAGGGGGTGTAACTGAAGCTTTCTTT	CASRTGTGGVTEAFF
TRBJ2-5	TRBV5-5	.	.	TGTGCCAGCAGCTGGGTATTGGAGACCCAGTACTTC	CASSWVLETQYF
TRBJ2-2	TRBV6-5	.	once	TGTGCCAGCAAATTGAGCACCGGGGAGCTGTTTTTT	CASKLSTGELFF
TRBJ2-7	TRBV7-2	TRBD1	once	TGTGCCAGCAGCCCGGACAGGGCGGTCGAGCAGTACTTC	CASSPDRAVEQYF
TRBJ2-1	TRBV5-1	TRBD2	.	TGCGCCAGCAGCTTGGTTCCTAGCGGGATCTCGAATGAGCAGTTCTTC	CASSLVPSGISNEQFF
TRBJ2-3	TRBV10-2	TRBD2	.	TGCGCCAGCAGTGACACCGGGACTAGTCCCAGGGATACGCAGTATTTT	CASSDTGTSPRDTQYF
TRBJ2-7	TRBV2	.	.	TGTGCCAGCAGTGAAACTCAAGGGGTTTTCTACGAGCAGTACTTC	CASSETQGVFYEQYF
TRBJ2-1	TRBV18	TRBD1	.	TGTGCCAGCTCACCACCCACAGGGGATGAGCAGTTCTTC	CASSPPTGDEQFF
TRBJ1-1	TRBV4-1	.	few	TGCGCCAGCAGCCAAGATTTAAACACTGAAGCTTTCTTT	CASSQDLNTEAFF
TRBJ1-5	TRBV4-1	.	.	TGCGCCAGCAGCCAAGCGTGGACGGAGGATCAGCCCCAGCATTTT	CASSQAWTEDQPQHF
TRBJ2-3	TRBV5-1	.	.	TGCGCCAGCAGCGGATTACAGGGTTCCACAGATACGCAGTATTTT	CASSGLQGSTDTQYF
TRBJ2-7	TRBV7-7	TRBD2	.	TGTGCCAGCAGCCTAGCGGGAGTCCAGGGGTCAAAACACTACGAGCAGTACTTC	CASSLAGVQGSKHYEQYF
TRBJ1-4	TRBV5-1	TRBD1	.	TGCGCCAGCAGCTCGGTCCCCGGGACAGATTTTGATGAAAAACTGTTTTTT	CASSSVPGTDFDEKLFF
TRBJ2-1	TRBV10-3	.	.	TGTGCCATCAGTGAGTCGCCGGTAAATGAGCAGTTCTTC	CAISESPVNEQFF
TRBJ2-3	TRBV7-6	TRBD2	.	TGTGCCAGCAGCCAGCGGGAGATCGATACGCAGTATTTT	CASSQREIDTQYF
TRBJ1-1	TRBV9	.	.	TGTGCCAGCAGCGCAGGGGTTCCTTTCCGACAGAACACTGAAGCTTTCTTT	CASSAGVPFRQNTEAFF
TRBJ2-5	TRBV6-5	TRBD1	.	TGTGCCAGCAGTTTACAGGGGGTCCCACCGGAGACCCAGTACTTC	CASSLQGVPPETQYF
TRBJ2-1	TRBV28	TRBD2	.	TGTGCCAGCGGGGTAGCGGGAGTCCCTTCCAATGAGCAGTTCTTC	CASGVAGVPSNEQFF
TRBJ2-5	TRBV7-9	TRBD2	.	TGTGCCAGCAGCTTAGCGCAGTTACTAGCGGGAGCCTTGGAGACCCAGTACTTC	CASSLAQLLAGALETQYF
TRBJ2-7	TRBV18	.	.	TGTGCCAGCTCACCAGGTGCCAGTCTTTACGAGCAGTACTTC	CASSPGASLYEQYF
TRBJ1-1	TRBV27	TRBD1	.	TGTGCCAGCAGTCCGGGACAGTGGGCCTCCCCAGCTTTCTTT	CASSPGQWASPAFF
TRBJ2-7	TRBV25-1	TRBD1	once	TGTGCCAGCGCGGGACAGGGGCTTTACGAGCAGTACTTC	CASAGQGLYEQYF
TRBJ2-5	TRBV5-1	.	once	TGCGCCAGCAGACCACAGGGATTGAAAGAGACCCAGTACTTC	CASRPQGLKETQYF
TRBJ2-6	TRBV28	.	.	TGTGCCAGCAGATCCCGACAATTTTCTGGGGCCAACGTCCTGACTTTC	CASRSRQFSGANVLTF
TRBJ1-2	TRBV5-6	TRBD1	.	TGTGCCAGCAGCTTGGTTGGACAGGGGAGCTATGGCTACACCTTC	CASSLVGQGSYGYTF
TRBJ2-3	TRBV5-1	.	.	TGCGCCAGCAGCCCAAGGGGGCGCGGGACCGGGAGCACAGATACGCAGTATTTT	CASSPRGRGTGSTDTQYF
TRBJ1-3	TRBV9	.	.	TGTGCCAGCAGCCCACCGCCAGGGCGACCCGGAAACACCATATATTTT	CASSPPPGRPGNTIYF
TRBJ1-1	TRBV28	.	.	TGTGCCAGCAGTTTAGATTGGGGGGAACAGAACACTGAAGCTTTCTTT	CASSLDWGEQNTEAFF
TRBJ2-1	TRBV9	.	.	TGTGCCAGCAGCGTGGGGTTAGCTAGCGTAAATGAGCAGTTCTTC	CASSVGLASVNEQFF